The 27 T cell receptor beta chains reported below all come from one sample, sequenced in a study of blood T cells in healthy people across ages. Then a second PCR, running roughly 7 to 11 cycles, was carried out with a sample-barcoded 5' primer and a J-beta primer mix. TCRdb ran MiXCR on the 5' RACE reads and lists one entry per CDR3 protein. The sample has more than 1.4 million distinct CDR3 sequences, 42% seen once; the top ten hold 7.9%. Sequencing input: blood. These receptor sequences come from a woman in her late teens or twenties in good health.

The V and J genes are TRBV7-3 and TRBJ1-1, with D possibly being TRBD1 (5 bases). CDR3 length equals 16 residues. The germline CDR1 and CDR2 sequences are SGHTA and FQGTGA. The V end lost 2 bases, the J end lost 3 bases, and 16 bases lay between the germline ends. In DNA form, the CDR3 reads TGTGCCAGCAGCTTAGAAGAGACAGTTGAGGACACTGAAGCTTTCTTT. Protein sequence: CASSLEETVEDTEAFF.

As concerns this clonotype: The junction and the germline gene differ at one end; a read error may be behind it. CDR3 DNA sequence: TGTGTCACCAGCAGAGACGCGGGCACAGATACGCAGTATTTT. It yields the protein CVTSRDAGTDTQYF. This sequence joins TRBV15 and TRBJ2-3; D is uncertain. Germline V CDR1 and CDR2: LNHNV, YYDKDF (reference sequence). The CDR3 is made up of 14 amino acids.

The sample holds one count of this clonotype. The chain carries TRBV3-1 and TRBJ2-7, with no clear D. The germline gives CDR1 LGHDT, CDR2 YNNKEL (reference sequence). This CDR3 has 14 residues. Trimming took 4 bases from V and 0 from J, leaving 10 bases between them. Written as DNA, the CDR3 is TGTGCCAGCAGCCCCGCTGATCCCTCCTACGAGCAGTACTTC. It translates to CASSPADPSYEQYF.

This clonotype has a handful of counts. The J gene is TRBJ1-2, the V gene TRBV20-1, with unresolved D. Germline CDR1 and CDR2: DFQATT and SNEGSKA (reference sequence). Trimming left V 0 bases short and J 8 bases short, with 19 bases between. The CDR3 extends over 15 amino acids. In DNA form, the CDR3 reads TGCAGTGCTAGAGACGTCCAAGGAGCCCCGGGAGGCTACACCTTC. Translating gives CSARDVQGAPGGYTF.

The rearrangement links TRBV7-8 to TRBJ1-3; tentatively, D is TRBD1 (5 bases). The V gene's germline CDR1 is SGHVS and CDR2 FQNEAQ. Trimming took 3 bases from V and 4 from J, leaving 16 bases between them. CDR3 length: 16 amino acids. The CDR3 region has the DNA TGTGCCAGCAGCTTCACCGGGACTCTCGGGGGAAACACCATATATTTT. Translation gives CASSFTGTLGGNTIYF.

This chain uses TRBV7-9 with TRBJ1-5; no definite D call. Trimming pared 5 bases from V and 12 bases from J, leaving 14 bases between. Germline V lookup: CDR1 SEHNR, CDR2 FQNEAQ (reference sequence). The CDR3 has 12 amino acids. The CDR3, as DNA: TGTGCCAGCAGCGCGGATGCCCTTCGCCAGCATTTT. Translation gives CASSADALRQHF. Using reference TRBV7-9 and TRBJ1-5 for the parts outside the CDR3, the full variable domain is DTGVSQNPRHKITKRGQNVTFRCDPISEHNRLYWYRQTLGQGPEFLTYFQNEAQLEKSRLLSDRFSAERPKGSFSTLEIQRTEQGDSAMYLCASSADALRQHFGDGTRLSIL.

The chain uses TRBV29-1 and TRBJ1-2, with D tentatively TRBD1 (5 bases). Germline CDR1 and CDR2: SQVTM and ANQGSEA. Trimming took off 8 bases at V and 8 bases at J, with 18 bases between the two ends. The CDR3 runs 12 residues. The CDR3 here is CSFRVGEDGYTF. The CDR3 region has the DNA TGCAGCTTTCGGGTAGGGGAGGACGGCTACACCTTC.

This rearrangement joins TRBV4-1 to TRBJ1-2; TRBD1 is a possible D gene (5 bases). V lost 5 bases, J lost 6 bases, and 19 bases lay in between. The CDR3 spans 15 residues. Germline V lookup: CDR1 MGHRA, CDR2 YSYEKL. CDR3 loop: CASSSPPRAQHGYTF. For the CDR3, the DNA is TGCGCCAGCAGCTCTCCTCCCAGGGCCCAGCATGGCTACACCTTC.

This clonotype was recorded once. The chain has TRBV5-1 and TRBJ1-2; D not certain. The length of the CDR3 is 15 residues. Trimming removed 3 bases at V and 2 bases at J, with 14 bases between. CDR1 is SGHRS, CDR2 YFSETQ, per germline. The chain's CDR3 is CASSSPTSFNYGYTF. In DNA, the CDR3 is TGCGCCAGCAGCTCTCCGACCTCTTTCAACTATGGCTACACCTTC.

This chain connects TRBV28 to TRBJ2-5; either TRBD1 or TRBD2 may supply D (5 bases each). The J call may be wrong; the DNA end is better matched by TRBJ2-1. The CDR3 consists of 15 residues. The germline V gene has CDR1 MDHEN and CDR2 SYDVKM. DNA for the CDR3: TGTGCCAGCAGTTTTGGGGACCGTCTCCAAGAGACCCAGTTCTTC. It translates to CASSFGDRLQETQFF.

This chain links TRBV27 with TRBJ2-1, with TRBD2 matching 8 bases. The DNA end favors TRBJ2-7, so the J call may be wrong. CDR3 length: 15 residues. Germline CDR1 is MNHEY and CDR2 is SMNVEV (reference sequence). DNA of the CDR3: TGTGCCAGCAGTTTACAGAGCGGGGGTGGGGATGAGCAGTACTTC. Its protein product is CASSLQSGGGDEQYF.

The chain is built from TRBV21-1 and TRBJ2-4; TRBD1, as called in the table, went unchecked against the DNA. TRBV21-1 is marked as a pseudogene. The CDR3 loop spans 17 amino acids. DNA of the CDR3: TGTGCCAGACCTGGGACAGTACAAAGACTAGCCAAAAACATTCAGTACTTC. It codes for CARPGTVQRLAKNIQYF.

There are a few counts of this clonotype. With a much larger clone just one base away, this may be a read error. Here the CDR3 DNA reads TGTGCCAGCGGCGGAGGACTAGCGGGGTACACAGATACGCAGTATTTT. It specifies CASGGGLAGYTDTQYF. The rearrangement links TRBV9 to TRBJ2-3, with 12 bases identical to TRBD2. The CDR3 covers 16 residues. The germline CDR1 and CDR2 sequences are SGDLS and YYNGEE. V gave up 7 bases and J gave up 2 bases; unmatched junction bases: 8.

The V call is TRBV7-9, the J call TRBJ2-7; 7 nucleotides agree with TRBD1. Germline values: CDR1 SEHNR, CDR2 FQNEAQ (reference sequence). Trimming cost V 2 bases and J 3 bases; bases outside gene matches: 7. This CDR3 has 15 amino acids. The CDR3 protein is CASSLIRGQIYEQYF. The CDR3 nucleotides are TGTGCCAGCAGCTTAATCCGGGGACAGATCTACGAGCAGTACTTC.

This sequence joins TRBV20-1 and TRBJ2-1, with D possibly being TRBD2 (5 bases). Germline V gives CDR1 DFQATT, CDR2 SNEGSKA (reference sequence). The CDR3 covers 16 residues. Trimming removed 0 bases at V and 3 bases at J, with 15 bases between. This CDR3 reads CSARDNGDWGYNEQFF. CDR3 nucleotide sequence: TGCAGTGCTAGAGATAACGGGGATTGGGGCTACAATGAGCAGTTCTTC.

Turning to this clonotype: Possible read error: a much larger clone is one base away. CDR3 sequence (DNA): TGCGTCAGCAGCCAAGTACCGGAACTGGAATCCTACGAGCAGTACTTC. The encoded protein is CVSSQVPELESYEQYF. The V call is TRBV4-1, the J call TRBJ2-7; no clear D. The CDR3 loop spans 16 amino acids. In germline, CDR1 is MGHRA, CDR2 YSYEKL.

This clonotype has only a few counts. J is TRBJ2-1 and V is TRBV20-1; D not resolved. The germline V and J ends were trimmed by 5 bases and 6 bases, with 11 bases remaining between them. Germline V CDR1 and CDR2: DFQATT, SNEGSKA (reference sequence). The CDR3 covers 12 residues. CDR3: CSASGIGNEQFF. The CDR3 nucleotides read TGCAGTGCTTCTGGGATTGGCAATGAGCAGTTCTTC.

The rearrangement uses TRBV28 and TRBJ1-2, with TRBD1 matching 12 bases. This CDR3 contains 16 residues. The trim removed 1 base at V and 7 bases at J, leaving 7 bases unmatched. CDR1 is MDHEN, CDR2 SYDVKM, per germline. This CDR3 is CASSLSGTGGLSGYTF. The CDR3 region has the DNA TGTGCCAGCAGTTTATCCGGGACAGGGGGCTTAAGTGGCTACACCTTC.

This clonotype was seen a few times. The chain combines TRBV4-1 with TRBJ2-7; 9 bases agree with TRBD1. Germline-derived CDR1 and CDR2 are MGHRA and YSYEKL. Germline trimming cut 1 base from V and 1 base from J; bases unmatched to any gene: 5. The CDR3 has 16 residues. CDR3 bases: TGCGCCAGCAGCCAAGTGTCCGGGACAGGGTCCTACGAGCAGTACTTC. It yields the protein CASSQVSGTGSYEQYF.

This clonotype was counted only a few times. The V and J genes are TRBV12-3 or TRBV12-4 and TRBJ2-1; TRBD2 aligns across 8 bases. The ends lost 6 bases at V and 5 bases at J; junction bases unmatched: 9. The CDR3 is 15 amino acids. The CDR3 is CASSPSGGANNEQFF. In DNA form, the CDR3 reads TGTGCCAGCAGCCCGTCCGGGGGGGCGAACAATGAGCAGTTCTTC.

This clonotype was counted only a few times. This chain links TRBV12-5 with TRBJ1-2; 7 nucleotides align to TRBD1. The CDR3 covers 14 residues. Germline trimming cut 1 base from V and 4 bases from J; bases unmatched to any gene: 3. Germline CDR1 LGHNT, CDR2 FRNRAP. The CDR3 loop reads CASGLGQGSYGYTF. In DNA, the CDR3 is TGTGCTAGTGGTTTGGGACAGGGATCCTATGGCTACACCTTC.

The CDR3 DNA reads TGTGCCAGCAAACCATTGGGACAGGGGCTCCAAGAGACCCAGTACTTC. It encodes CASKPLGQGLQETQYF. This chain uses TRBV5-7 with TRBJ2-5; TRBD1 matches 10 bases. TRBV5-7 is annotated as an ORF whose role is uncertain. This CDR3 region has 16 residues. Trimming removed 6 bases from V and 1 base from J; junction bases left unmatched: 9.

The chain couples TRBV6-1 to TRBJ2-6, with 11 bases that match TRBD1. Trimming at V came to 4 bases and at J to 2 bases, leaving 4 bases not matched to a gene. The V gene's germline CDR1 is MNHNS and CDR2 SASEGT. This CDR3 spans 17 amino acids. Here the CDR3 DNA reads TGTGCCAGCAGTGCTGGACAGGGGGCGCCTGGGGCCAACGTCCTGACTTTC. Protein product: CASSAGQGAPGANVLTF.

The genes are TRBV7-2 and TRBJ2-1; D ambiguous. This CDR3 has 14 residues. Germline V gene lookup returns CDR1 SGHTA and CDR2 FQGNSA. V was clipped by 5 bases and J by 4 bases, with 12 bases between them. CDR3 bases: TGTGCCAGCAGCGCAACAGTCCTTTACAATGAGCAGTTCTTC. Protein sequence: CASSATVLYNEQFF.

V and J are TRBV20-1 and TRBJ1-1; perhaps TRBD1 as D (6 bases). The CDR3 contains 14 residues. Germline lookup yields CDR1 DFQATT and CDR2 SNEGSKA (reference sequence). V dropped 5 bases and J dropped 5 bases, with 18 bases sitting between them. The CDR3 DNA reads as TGCAGTGCTGGTCCGTCCGGGAGGGGGACTGAAGCTTTCTTT. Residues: CSAGPSGRGTEAFF.

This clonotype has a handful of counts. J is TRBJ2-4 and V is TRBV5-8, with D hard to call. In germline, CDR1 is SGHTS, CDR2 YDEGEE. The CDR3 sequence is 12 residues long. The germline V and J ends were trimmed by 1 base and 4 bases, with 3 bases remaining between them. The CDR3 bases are TGTGCCAGCAGCTTGCAAAAAAACATTCAGTACTTC. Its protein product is CASSLQKNIQYF. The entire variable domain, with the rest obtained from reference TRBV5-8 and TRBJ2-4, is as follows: EAGVTQSPTHLIKTRGQQATLRCSPISGHTSVYWYQQALGLGLQFLLWYDEGEERNRGNFPPRFSGRQFPNYSSELNVNALELEDSALYLCASSLQKNIQYFGAGTRLSVL.

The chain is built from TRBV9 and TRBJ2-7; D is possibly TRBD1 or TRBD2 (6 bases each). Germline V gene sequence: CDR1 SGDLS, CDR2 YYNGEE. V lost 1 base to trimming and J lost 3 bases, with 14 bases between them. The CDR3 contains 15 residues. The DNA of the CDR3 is TGTGCCAGCAGCGTATCAATAGGGGGGCTCTACGAGCAGTACTTC. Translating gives CASSVSIGGLYEQYF.